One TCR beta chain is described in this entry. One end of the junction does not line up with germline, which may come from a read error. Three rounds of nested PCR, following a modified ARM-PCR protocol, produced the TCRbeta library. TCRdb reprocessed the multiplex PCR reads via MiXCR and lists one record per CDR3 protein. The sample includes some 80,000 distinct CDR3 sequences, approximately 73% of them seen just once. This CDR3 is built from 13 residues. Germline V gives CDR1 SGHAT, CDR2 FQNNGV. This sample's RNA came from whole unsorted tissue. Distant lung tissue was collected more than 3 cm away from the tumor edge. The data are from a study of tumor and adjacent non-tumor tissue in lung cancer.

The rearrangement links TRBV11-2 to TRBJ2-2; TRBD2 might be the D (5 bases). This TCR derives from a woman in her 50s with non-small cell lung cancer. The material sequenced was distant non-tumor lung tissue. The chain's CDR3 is CASSLENTGELFF. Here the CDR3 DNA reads TGCGCCAGCAGCCTCGAGAACACCGGGGAGCTGTTTTTC.